This TCR beta chain was recovered during a study of Ad26.COV2.S vaccination and SARS-CoV-2 variants. Overall study context: In the COV1001 trial, the donor was in the Ad26.COV2.S arm. Ad26.COV2.S was injected intramuscularly once or twice, 56 days apart.

Broader study findings: Breadth and depth estimates from TCRs may understate total T cell responses.

Sequencing was performed with immunoSEQ multiplex PCR; in TCRdb, only in-frame clones are kept and a portion is missing. The sample lists hundreds of thousands of clones; 85% to 90% were seen once. Treatment meaning: roughly 18 received Ad26.COV2.S at low or high dose, single or two shots; roughly five received placebo; per-sample allocation not given. Collection of the samples took place on day 63 after the first injection of vaccine or placebo. A few counts support this clone. The antigen is not known. The identical CDR3 is also encoded by other nucleotide sequences in the sample. The receptor was isolated from a person aged 18 to 65 who received the Ad26.COV2.S COVID-19 vaccine or a placebo. The sequencing here drew on peripheral blood, taken in a trial of Ad26.COV2.S vaccine versus placebo.

Here the CDR3 reads CASSFGQAEAFF. The CDR3 DNA is TGTGCCAGCAGCTTCGGTCAGGCTGAAGCTTTCTTT. The chain combines TRBV7-9 with TRBJ1-1; D is unclear. The V end was cut by 3 bases, the J end by 6 bases, with 8 bases between. CDR3 size: 12 residues. CDR1 is SEHNR and CDR2 is FQNEAQ in the germline V gene (reference sequence).